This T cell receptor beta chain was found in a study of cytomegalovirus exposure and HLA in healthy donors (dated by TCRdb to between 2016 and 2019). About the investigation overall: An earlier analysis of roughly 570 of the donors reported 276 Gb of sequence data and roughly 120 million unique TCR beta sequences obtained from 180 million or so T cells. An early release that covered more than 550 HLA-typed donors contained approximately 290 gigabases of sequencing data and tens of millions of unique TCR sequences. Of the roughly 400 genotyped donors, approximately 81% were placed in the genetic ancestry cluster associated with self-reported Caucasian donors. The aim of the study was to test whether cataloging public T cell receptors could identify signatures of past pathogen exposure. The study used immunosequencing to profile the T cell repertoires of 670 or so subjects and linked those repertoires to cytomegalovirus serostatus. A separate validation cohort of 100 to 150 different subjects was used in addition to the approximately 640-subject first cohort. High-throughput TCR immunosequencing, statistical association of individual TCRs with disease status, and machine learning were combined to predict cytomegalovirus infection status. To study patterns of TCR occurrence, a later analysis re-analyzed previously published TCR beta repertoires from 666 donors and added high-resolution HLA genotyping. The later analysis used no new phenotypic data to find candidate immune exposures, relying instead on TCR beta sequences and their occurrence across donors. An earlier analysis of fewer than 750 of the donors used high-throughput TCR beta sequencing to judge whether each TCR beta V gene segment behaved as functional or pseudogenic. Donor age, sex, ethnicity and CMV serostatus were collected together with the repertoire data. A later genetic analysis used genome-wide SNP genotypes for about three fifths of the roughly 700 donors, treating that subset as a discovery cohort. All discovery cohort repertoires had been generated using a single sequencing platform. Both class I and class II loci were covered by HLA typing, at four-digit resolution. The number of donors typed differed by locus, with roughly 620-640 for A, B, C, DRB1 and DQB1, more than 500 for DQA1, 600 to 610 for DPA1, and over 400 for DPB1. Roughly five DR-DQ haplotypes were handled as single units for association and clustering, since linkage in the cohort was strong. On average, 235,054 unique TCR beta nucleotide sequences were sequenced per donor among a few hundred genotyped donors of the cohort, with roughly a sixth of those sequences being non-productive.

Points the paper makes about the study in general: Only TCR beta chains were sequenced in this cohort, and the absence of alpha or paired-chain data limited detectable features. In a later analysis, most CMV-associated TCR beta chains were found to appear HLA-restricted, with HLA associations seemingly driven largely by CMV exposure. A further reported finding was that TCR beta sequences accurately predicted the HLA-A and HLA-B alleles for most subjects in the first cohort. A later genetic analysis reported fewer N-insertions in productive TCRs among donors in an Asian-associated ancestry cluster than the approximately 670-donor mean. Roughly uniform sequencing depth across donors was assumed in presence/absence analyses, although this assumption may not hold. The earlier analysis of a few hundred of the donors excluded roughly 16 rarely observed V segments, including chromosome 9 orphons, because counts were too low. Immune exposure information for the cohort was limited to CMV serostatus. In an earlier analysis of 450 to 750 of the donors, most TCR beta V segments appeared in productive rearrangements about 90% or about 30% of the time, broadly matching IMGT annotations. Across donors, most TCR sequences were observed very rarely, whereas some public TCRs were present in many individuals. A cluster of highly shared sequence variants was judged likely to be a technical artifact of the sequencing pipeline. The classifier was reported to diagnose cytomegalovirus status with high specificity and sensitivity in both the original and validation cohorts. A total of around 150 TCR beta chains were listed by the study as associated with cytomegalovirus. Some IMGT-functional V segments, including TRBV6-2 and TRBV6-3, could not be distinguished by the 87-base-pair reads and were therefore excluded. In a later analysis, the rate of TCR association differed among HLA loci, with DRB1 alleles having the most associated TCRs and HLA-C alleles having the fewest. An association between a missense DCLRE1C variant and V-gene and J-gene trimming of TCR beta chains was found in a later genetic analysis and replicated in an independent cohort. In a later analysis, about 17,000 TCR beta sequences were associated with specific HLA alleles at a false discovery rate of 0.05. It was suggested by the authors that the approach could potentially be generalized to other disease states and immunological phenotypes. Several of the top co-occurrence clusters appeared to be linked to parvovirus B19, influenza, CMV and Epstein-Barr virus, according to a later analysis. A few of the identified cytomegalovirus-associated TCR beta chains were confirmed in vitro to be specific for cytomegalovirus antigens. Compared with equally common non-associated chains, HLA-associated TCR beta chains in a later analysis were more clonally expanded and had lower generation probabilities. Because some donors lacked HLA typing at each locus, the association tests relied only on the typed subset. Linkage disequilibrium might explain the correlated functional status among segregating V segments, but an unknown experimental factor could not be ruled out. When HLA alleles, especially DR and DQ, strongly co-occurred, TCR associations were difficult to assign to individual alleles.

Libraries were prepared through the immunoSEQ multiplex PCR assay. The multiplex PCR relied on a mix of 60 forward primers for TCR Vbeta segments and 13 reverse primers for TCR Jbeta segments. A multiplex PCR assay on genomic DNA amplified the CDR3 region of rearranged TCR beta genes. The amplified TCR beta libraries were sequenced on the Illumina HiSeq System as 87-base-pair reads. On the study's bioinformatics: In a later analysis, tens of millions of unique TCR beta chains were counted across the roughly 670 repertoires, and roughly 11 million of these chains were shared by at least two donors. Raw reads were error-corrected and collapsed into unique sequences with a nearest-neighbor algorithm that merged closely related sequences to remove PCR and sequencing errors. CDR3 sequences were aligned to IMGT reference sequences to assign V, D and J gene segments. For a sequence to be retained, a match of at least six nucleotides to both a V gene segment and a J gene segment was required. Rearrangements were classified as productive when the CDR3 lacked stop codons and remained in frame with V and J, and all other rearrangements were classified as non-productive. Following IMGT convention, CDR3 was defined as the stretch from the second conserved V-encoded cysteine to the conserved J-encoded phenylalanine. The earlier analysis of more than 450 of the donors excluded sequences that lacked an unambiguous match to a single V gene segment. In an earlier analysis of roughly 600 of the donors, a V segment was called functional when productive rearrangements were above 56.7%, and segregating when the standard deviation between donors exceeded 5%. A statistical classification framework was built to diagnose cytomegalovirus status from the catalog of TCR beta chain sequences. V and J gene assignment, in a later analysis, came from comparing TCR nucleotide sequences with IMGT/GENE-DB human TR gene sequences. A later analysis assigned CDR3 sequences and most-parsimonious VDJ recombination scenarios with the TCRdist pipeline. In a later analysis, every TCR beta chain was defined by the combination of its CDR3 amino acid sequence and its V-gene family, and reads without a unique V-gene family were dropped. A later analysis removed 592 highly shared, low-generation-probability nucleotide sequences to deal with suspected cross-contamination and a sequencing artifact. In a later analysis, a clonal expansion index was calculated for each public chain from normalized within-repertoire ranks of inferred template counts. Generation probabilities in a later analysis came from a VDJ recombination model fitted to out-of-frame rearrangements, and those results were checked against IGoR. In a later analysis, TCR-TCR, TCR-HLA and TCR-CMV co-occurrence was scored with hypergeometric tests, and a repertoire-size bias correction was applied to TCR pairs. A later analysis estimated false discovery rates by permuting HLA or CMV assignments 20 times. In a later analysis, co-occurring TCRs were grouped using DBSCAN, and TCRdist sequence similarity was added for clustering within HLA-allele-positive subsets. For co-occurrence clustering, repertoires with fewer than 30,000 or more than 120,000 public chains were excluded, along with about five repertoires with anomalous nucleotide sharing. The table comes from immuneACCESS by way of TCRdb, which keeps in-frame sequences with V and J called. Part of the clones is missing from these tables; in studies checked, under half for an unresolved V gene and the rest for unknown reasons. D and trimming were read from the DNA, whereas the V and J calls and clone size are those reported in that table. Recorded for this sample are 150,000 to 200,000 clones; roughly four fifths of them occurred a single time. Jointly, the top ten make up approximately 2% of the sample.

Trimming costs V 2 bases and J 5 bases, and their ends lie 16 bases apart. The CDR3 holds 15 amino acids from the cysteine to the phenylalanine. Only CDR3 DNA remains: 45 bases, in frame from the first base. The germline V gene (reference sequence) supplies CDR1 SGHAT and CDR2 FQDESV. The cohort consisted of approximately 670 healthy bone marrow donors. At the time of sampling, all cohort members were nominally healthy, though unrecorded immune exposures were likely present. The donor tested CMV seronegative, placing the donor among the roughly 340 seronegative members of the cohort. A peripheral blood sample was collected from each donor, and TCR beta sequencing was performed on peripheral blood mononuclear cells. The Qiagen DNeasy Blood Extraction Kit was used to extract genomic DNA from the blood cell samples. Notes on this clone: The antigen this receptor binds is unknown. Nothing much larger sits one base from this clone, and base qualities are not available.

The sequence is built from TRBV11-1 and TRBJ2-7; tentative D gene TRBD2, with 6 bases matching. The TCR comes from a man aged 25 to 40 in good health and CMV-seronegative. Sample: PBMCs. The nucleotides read TGTGCCAGCAGCTTATATTCGGAGGGCCACAACGAGCAGTACTTC. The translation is CASSLYSEGHNEQYF.